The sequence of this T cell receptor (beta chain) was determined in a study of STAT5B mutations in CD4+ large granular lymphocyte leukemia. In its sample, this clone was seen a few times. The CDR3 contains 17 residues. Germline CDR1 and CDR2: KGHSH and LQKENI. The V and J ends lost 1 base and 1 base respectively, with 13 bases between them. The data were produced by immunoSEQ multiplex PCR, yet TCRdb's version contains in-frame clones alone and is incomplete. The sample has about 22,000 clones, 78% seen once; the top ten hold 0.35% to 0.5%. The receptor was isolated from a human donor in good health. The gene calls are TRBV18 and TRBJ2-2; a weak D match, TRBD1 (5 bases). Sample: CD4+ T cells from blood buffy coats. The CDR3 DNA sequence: TGTGCCAGCTCACCACTGACGGACAAAGAGAACACCGGGGAGCTGTTTTTT. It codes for CASSPLTDKENTGELFF.